A selection of T cell receptor beta chains follows, all from one sample in a study of T cells in Graves' hyperthyroidism and ophthalmopathy. TCRdb used MiXCR to reprocess the multiplex PCR reads, holding one entry per CDR3 protein. The sample has around 690,000 distinct CDR3 sequences; around 20% are singletons. Source material: blood. Receptor source: a man younger than 40 with Graves' ophthalmopathy. Both conserved end residues are part of each CDR3. A D gene is named only where the DNA matches it firmly. Expanded clones are given a class, and other clones once, few, many or no size at all.

CDR3 length: 14; D gene: TRBD2; V gene: TRBV27; clone size: .; J gene: TRBJ2-1; CDR3 DNA: TGTGCCAGCAGTACACTAGCGGGAGTCAATGAGCAGTTCTTC; CDR3 protein: CASSTLAGVNEQFF
CDR3 length: 14; D gene: .; V gene: TRBV6-1; clone size: few; J gene: TRBJ2-5; CDR3 DNA: TGTGCCAGCAGCAACGGAGGTGTCCAAGAGACCCAGTACTTC; CDR3 protein: CASSNGGVQETQYF
CDR3 length: 15; D gene: .; V gene: TRBV12-3/TRBV12-4; clone size: .; J gene: TRBJ2-1; CDR3 DNA: TGTGCCAGCAGTTTAAACCAGCGTTCTGACAATGAGCAGTTCTTC; CDR3 protein: CASSLNQRSDNEQFF
CDR3 length: 16; D gene: .; V gene: TRBV9; clone size: .; J gene: TRBJ1-2; CDR3 DNA: TGTGCCAGCAGCACCCCCCTTTGGGGGAAGGACTATGGCTACACCTTC; CDR3 protein: CASSTPLWGKDYGYTF
CDR3 length: 17; D gene: TRBD1; V gene: TRBV5-5; clone size: few; J gene: TRBJ1-4; CDR3 DNA: TGTGCCAGCAGTTCTTCCGGGACAGGGGGCATTGCGGAAAAACTGTTTTTT; CDR3 protein: CASSSSGTGGIAEKLFF
CDR3 length: 13; D gene: .; V gene: TRBV20-1; clone size: many; J gene: TRBJ2-7; CDR3 DNA: TGCAGTGCCTTACCCAGGGGCGGCTACGAGCAGTACTTC; CDR3 protein: CSALPRGGYEQYF
CDR3 length: 15; D gene: TRBD2; V gene: TRBV19; clone size: few; J gene: TRBJ2-1; CDR3 DNA: TGTGCCAGTAGTATATCGGCGGGGGCCTACAATGAGCAGTTCTTC; CDR3 protein: CASSISAGAYNEQFF
CDR3 length: 16; D gene: TRBD1; V gene: TRBV2; clone size: many; J gene: TRBJ2-2; CDR3 DNA: TGTGCCAGCAGTGAACTACCACCTACAGGGGGCGCGGAGCTGTTTTTT; CDR3 protein: CASSELPPTGGAELFF
CDR3 length: 13; D gene: .; V gene: TRBV7-8; clone size: many; J gene: TRBJ2-1; CDR3 DNA: TGTGCCAGCAGCTTAGCTCGAAAAAATGAGCAGTTCTTC; CDR3 protein: CASSLARKNEQFF
CDR3 length: 13; D gene: .; V gene: TRBV20-1; clone size: few; J gene: TRBJ2-5; CDR3 DNA: TGCAGTGCCTTGGTGGTTCTGGGAGAGACCCAGTACTTC; CDR3 protein: CSALVVLGETQYF
CDR3 length: 15; D gene: TRBD1; V gene: TRBV7-3; clone size: .; J gene: TRBJ2-3; CDR3 DNA: TGTGCCAGCAGTAAGACAGGGATGGTACCAGATACGCAGTATTTT; CDR3 protein: CASSKTGMVPDTQYF
CDR3 length: 12; D gene: .; V gene: TRBV6-2/TRBV6-3; clone size: many; J gene: TRBJ2-7; CDR3 DNA: TGTGCCAGCAGTTACGACCCCTACGAGCAGTACTTC; CDR3 protein: CASSYDPYEQYF
CDR3 length: 15; D gene: TRBD1; V gene: TRBV5-1; clone size: .; J gene: TRBJ2-5; CDR3 DNA: TGCGCCAGCAGCTTGAACAGGGGCCATGGAGGGACCCAGTACTTC; CDR3 protein: CASSLNRGHGGTQYF
CDR3 length: 8; D gene: .; V gene: TRBV27; clone size: once; J gene: TRBJ1-1; CDR3 DNA: TGTGACACGGGTGAAACTTTCTTT; CDR3 protein: CDTGETFF
CDR3 length: 13; D gene: .; V gene: TRBV30; clone size: .; J gene: TRBJ2-7; CDR3 DNA: TGTGCCTGGAGTCTAGCTCACCTTGCCGAGCAGTACTTC; CDR3 protein: CAWSLAHLAEQYF
CDR3 length: 13; D gene: .; V gene: TRBV28; clone size: many; J gene: TRBJ1-5; CDR3 DNA: TGTGCCAGCGGGATGAGACTCATTCAGCCCCAGCATTTT; CDR3 protein: CASGMRLIQPQHF
CDR3 length: 14; D gene: .; V gene: TRBV6-2/TRBV6-3; clone size: few; J gene: TRBJ2-7; CDR3 DNA: TGTGCCAGCAGTTTTCAGGGGACACCCCGGGAGCAGTACTTC; CDR3 protein: CASSFQGTPREQYF
CDR3 length: 15; D gene: TRBD1; V gene: TRBV13; clone size: .; J gene: TRBJ1-1; CDR3 DNA: TGTGCCAGCAGAATAGGACAGGGGGCGGGGACTGAAGCTTTCTTT; CDR3 protein: CASRIGQGAGTEAFF
CDR3 length: 15; D gene: .; V gene: TRBV5-1; clone size: few; J gene: TRBJ2-5; CDR3 DNA: TGCGCCAGCAGGAAGGAGGGGATAGGAGGAGAGACCCAGTACTTC; CDR3 protein: CASRKEGIGGETQYF
CDR3 length: 16; D gene: .; V gene: TRBV19; clone size: few; J gene: TRBJ1-5; CDR3 DNA: TGTGCCAGTAGTGTGGGGGGGGCTGCCCTTAATCAGCCCCAGCATTTT; CDR3 protein: CASSVGGAALNQPQHF
CDR3 length: 16; D gene: .; V gene: TRBV14; clone size: .; J gene: TRBJ2-1; CDR3 DNA: TGTGCCAGCAGCATGAACGGGGGAAGCTCCTACAATGAGCAGTTCTTC; CDR3 protein: CASSMNGGSSYNEQFF
CDR3 length: 13; D gene: TRBD2; V gene: TRBV3-1; clone size: many; J gene: TRBJ2-7; CDR3 DNA: TGTGCCAGCAGCCTAGGACTAGCTCAAGAGCAGTACTTC; CDR3 protein: CASSLGLAQEQYF
CDR3 length: 13; D gene: .; V gene: TRBV28; clone size: few; J gene: TRBJ2-3; CDR3 DNA: TGTGCCAGCAGTTTGCGAGAGCCAGATACGCAGTATTTT; CDR3 protein: CASSLREPDTQYF
CDR3 length: 14; D gene: .; V gene: TRBV27; clone size: .; J gene: TRBJ2-1; CDR3 DNA: TGTGCCAGCAGTTTTGGAAGGTCCTCCAATGAGCAGTTCTTC; CDR3 protein: CASSFGRSSNEQFF
CDR3 length: 16; D gene: TRBD1; V gene: TRBV28; clone size: .; J gene: TRBJ2-2; CDR3 DNA: TGTGCCAGCAGCCTTCAGGGGGAGCTCACAGCCGGGGAGCTGTTTTTT; CDR3 protein: CASSLQGELTAGELFF
CDR3 length: 15; D gene: .; V gene: TRBV18; clone size: few; J gene: TRBJ1-3; CDR3 DNA: TGTGCCAGCACCCCCGCTAAGAGCTCTGGAAACACCATATATTTT; CDR3 protein: CASTPAKSSGNTIYF
CDR3 length: 18; D gene: .; V gene: TRBV20-1; clone size: .; J gene: TRBJ2-3; CDR3 DNA: TGCAGTGCTAGAGCTCGACCAATATTCGGAAGGGCCACAGATACGCAGTATTTT; CDR3 protein: CSARARPIFGRATDTQYF
CDR3 length: 17; D gene: .; V gene: TRBV30; clone size: many; J gene: TRBJ1-4; CDR3 DNA: TGTGCCTGGAGGGTCGCCGGATTATCGGGACCACGGGAAAAACTGTTTTTT; CDR3 protein: CAWRVAGLSGPREKLFF
CDR3 length: 14; D gene: .; V gene: TRBV12-3/TRBV12-4; clone size: .; J gene: TRBJ2-7; CDR3 DNA: TGTGGCAGCAGTGTGATAGGGGACTCCTACGAGCAGTACTTC; CDR3 protein: CGSSVIGDSYEQYF
CDR3 length: 14; D gene: .; V gene: TRBV4-3; clone size: many; J gene: TRBJ2-7; CDR3 DNA: TGCGCCAGCAGCCTCGGTTTCGGGGGCTACGAGCAGTACTTC; CDR3 protein: CASSLGFGGYEQYF
CDR3 length: 13; D gene: .; V gene: TRBV27; clone size: many; J gene: TRBJ2-7; CDR3 DNA: TGTGCCAGCAGTTTGTTGGCGGGCAGCGAGCAGTACTTC; CDR3 protein: CASSLLAGSEQYF